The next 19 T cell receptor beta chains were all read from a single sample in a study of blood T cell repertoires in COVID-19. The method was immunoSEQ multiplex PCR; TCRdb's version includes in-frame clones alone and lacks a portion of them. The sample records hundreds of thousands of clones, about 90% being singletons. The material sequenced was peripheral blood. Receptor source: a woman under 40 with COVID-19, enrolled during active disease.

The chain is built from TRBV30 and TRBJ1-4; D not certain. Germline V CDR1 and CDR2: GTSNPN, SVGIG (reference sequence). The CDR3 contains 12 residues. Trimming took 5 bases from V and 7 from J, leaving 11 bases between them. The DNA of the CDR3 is TGTGCCTGGGCGGAAGGAGGTGAAAAACTGTTTTTT. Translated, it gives CAWAEGGEKLFF.

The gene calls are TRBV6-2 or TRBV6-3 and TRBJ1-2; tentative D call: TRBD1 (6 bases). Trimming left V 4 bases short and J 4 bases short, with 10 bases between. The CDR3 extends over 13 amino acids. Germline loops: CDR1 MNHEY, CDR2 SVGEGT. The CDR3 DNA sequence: TGTGCCAGCAGTTCCAAGGACAGCTATGGCTACACCTTC. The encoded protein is CASSSKDSYGYTF.

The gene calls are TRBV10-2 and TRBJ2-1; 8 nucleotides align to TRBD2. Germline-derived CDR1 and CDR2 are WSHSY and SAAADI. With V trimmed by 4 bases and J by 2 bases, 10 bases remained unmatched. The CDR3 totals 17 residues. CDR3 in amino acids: CASSAGAGGTTYNEQFF. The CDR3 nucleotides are TGCGCCAGCAGTGCGGGGGCGGGAGGCACTACCTACAATGAGCAGTTCTTC.

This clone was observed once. This chain's CDR3 is CASSFFQGAVNEKLFF. The DNA of the CDR3 is TGCGCCAGCAGCTTCTTCCAGGGGGCTGTGAATGAAAAACTGTTTTTT. The genes are TRBV5-1 and TRBJ1-4; 8 bases are shared with TRBD1. This CDR3 region has 16 residues. Germline V gene sequence: CDR1 SGHRS, CDR2 YFSETQ. V shed 2 bases, J shed 5 bases, and the junction held 8 bases outside the gene matches.

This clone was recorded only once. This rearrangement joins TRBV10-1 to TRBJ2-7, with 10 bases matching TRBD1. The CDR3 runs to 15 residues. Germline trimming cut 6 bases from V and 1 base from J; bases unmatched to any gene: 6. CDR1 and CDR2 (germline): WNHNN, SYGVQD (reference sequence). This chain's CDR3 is CASSLRQGASYEQYF. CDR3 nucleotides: TGCGCCAGCAGCTTAAGACAGGGGGCGTCCTACGAGCAGTACTTC.

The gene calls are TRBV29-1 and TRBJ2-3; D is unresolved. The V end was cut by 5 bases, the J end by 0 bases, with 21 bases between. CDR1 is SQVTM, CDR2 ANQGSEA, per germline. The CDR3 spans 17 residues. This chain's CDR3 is CSVFLPNSYPSTDTQYF. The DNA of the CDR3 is TGCAGCGTTTTCCTCCCTAACAGTTACCCTAGCACAGATACGCAGTATTTT.

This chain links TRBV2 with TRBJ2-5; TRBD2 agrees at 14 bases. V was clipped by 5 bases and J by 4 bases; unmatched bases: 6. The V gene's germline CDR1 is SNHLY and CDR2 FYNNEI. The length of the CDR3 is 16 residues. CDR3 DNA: TGTGCCAGCAGTCCAAGCGGGACTAGCGGGGGAGAGACCCAGTACTTC. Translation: CASSPSGTSGGETQYF. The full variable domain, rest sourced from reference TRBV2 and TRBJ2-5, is EPEVTQTPSHQVTQMGQEVILRCVPISNHLYFYWYRQILGQKVEFLVSFYNNEISEKSEIFDDQFSVERPDGSNFTLKIRSTKLEDSAMYFCASSPSGTSGGETQYFGPGTRLLVL.

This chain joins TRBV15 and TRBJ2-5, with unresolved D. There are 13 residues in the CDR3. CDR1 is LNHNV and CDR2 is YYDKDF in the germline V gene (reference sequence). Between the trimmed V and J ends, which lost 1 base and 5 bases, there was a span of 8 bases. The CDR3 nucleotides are TGTGCCACCAGCAGAGTGTATCGTGAGACCCAGTACTTC. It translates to CATSRVYRETQYF.

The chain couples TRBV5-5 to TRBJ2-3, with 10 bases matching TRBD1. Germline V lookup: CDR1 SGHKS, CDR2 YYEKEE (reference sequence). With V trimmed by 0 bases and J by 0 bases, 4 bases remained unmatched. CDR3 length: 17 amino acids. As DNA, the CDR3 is TGTGCCAGCAGCTTGGGGGACAGGGGCGTGAGCACAGATACGCAGTATTTT. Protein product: CASSLGDRGVSTDTQYF.

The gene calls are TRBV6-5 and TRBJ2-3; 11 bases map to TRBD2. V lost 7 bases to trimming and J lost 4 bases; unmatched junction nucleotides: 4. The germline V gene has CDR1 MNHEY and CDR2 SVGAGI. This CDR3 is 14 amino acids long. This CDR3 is CASTRGLAADTQYF. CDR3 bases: TGTGCCAGCACCCGGGGACTAGCGGCAGATACGCAGTATTTT.

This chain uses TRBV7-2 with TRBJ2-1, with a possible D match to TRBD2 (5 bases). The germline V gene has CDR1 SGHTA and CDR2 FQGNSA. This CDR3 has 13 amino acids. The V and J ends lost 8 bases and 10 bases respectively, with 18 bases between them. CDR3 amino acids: CASCREGPSEQFF. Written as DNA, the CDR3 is TGTGCCAGCTGTCGCGAGGGTCCCAGCGAGCAGTTCTTC.

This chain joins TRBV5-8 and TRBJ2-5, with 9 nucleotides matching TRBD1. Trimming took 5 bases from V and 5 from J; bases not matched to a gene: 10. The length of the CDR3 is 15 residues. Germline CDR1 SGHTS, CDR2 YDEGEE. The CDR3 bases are TGTGCCAGCAGGATTACAGGGGGCGGTAGGGAGACCCAGTACTTC. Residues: CASRITGGGRETQYF.

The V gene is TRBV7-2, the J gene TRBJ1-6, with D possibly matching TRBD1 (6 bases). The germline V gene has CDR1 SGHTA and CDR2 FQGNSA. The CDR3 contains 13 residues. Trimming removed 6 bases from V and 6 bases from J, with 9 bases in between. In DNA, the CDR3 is TGTGCCAGCAGTAGGGGGTTTAATTCACCCCTCCACTTT. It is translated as CASSRGFNSPLHF.

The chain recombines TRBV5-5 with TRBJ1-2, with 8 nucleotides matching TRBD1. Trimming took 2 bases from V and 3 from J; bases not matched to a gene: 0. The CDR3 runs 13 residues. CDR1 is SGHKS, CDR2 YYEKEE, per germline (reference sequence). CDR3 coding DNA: TGTGCCAGCAGCTTACAGGGGGACTATGGCTACACCTTC. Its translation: CASSLQGDYGYTF.

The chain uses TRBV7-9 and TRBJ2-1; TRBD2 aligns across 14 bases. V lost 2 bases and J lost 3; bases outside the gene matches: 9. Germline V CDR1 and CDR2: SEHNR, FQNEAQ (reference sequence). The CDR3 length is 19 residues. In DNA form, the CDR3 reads TGTGCCAGCAGCTTAATCCCCCCGACTAGCGGGGGGGTCTACAATGAGCAGTTCTTC. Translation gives CASSLIPPTSGGVYNEQFF.

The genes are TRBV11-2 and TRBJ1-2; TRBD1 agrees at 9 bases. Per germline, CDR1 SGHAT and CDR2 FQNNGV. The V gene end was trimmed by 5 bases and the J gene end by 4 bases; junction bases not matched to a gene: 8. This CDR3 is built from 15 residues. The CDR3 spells CASSLNRGQGYGYTF. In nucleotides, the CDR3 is TGTGCCAGCAGCCTCAACAGGGGGCAAGGCTATGGCTACACCTTC.

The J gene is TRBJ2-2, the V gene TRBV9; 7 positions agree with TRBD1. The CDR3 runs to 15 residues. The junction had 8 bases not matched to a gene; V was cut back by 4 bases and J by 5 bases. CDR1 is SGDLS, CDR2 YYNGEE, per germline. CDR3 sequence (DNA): TGTGCCAGCAGCCCCGACAGGGTGGGGACCGGGGAGCTGTTTTTT. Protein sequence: CASSPDRVGTGELFF.

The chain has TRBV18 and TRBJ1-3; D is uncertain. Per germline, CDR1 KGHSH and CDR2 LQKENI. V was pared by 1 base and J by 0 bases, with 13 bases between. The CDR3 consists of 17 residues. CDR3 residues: CASSPRQVSNSGNTIYF. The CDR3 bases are TGTGCCAGCTCACCACGGCAGGTCTCAAACTCTGGAAACACCATATATTTT.

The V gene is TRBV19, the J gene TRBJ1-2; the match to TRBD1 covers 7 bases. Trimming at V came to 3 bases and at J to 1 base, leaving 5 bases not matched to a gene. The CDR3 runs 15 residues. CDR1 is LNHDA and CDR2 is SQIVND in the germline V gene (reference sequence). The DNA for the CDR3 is TGTGCCAGTAGTATTTCGACAGGGAATAACTATGGCTACACCTTC. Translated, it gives CASSISTGNNYGYTF.